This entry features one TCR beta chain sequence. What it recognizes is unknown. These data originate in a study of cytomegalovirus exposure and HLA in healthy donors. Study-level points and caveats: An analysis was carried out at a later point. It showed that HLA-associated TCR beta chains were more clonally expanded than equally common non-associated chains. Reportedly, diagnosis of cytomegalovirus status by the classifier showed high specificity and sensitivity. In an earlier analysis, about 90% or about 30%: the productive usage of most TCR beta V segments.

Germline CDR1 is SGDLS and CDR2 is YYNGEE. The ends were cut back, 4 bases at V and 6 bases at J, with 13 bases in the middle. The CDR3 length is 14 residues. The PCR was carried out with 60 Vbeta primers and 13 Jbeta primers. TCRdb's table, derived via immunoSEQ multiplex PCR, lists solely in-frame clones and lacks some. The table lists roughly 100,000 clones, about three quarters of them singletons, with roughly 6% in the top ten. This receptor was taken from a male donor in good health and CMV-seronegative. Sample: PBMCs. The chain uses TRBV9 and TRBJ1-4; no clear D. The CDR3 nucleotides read TGTGCCAGCAGCTCGGAAGGGAGCGATGAAAAACTGTTTTTT. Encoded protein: CASSSEGSDEKLFF.